This T cell receptor (beta chain) is drawn from a study of response to subunit inactivated influenza vaccine. This clonotype was seen more than once but under ten times. No antigen is known for it. One entry per CDR3 protein, called by TCRdb with MiXCR from the RT-PCR reads. The data show fewer than 250,000 distinct CDR3 sequences, roughly an eighth seen once. Study-level points and caveats: It was suggested by the authors that few new T cells are recruited by each seasonal influenza vaccination.

Per the germline V gene, CDR1 is SGHVS and CDR2 is FQNEAQ. V lost 3 bases, J lost 5 bases, and 13 bases lay in between. CDR3 length: 14 residues. Specimen: CD8+ T cells sorted from PBMCs, collected about 5 days after vaccination. This clonotype originated in a man between 50 and 59 years old who received an inactivated influenza vaccine. The chain has TRBV7-8 and TRBJ2-5; D is unclear. This CDR3 is CASSFSRVMETQYF. CDR3 sequence (DNA): TGTGCCAGCAGCTTTAGTCGAGTCATGGAGACCCAGTACTTC.